The clone carrying this T cell receptor (beta chain) has only a few counts. This record belongs to a study of CD8+CD57+ T cells in acquired aplastic anemia. Study details: An average of about 3.4 ug of DNA was obtained from sorted CD4+ and CD8+ cells.

Germline V CDR1 and CDR2: SGDLS, YYNGEE. The ends lost 2 bases at V and 4 bases at J; junction bases unmatched: 6. The CDR3 has 15 residues. It was patients with CD8+CD57+ cell expansion by flow cytometry who were chosen for sequencing. There were no patients without severe acquired aplastic anemia. Among the patients, none had received any therapy at the time of blood sampling. Researchers used genomic DNA as the template to profile TCR beta VDJ and CDR3. TCRdb re-called the reads through MiXCR, storing one row per CDR3 protein. The sample lists some 200,000 distinct CDR3 sequences, approximately 52% occurring once.

The J gene is TRBJ2-5, the V gene TRBV9; TRBD2 matches 9 bases. The source material was sorted CD4+, CD8+, or CD8+CD57+ T cells (not recorded which) from PBMCs. The TCR was taken from a human donor with aplastic anemia. CDR3 DNA sequence: TGTGCCAGCAGCGTCGGGCTAGCGGGGCGAGAGACCCAGTACTTC. It encodes CASSVGLAGRETQYF.